This T cell receptor beta chain was identified in a study of CD8+ T cells in alopecia areata. Study background: Tofacitinib administration to treated patients was oral, at 5 to 10 mg twice daily.

Germline V gene sequence: CDR1 SGHTA, CDR2 FQGNSA. V was clipped by 6 bases and J by 4 bases; unmatched bases: 9. This CDR3 has 15 amino acids. Extracted RNA was reverse transcribed into cDNA, the sequencing template. Assay: immunoSEQ multiplex PCR; the TCRdb copy retains only in-frame clones and omits some. The sample has hundreds of thousands of clones, 60% seen once. Study outcomes and limitations: Scalp lesions, especially in alopecia totalis/universalis, had higher clonality than normal scalp. Tofacitinib yielded significantly lower scalp clonality and fewer expanded CD8+ clones among the top 100.

Note on this clone: No antigen is known for it.

As to treatment: oral pan-JAK inhibitor, 5-10 mg twice daily. The input for sequencing was CD4+ T cells sorted from blood, taken around week 52, from a patient treated with tofacitinib. The genes are TRBV7-2 and TRBJ1-5; 7 nucleotides agree with TRBD1. The source is a human donor with alopecia areata. CDR3 sequence: CASSPPGTVNQPQHF. DNA of the CDR3: TGTGCCAGCAGTCCGCCCGGGACAGTTAATCAGCCCCAGCATTTT. Together with reference TRBV7-2 and TRBJ1-5, the CDR3 gives the full variable domain: GAGVSQSPSNKVTEKGKDVELRCDPISGHTALYWYRQSLGQGLEFLIYFQGNSAPDKSGLPSDRFSAERTGGSVSTLTIQRTQQEDSAVYLCASSPPGTVNQPQHFGDGTRLSIL.